These 5 T cell receptor beta chains originate from one sample sequenced in a study of T cell repertoires in cytomegalovirus infection. MiXCR, applied by TCRdb to the reads, yields one record per CDR3 protein. Of approximately 240,000 distinct CDR3 sequences detected, roughly an eighth appear once; the ten largest clones hold about 1.5%. The source material was PBMCs. These receptors were obtained from a human donor in good health (CMV status not recorded). Some clones in this sample may be carry-over from other donors' samples.

This clonotype has a count of ten or more. The V gene is TRBV7-9, the J gene TRBJ1-4; a possible D gene is TRBD1 (5 bases). The CDR3 covers 15 residues. CDR1 is SEHNR, CDR2 FQNEAQ, per germline (reference sequence). V lost 1 base, J lost 7 bases, and 13 bases lay in between. CDR3 nucleotide sequence: TGTGCCAGCAGCTTAGGGCGGGCCGGGGGTGAAAAACTGTTTTTT. Translated: CASSLGRAGGEKLFF.

Many counts were recorded for this clonotype. The chain recombines TRBV7-2 with TRBJ1-1; weak D call: TRBD1 (5 bases). The CDR3 consists of 13 residues. Germline V CDR1 and CDR2: SGHTA, FQGNSA. V was cut by 4 bases and J by 1 base, with 7 bases left in between. In DNA, the CDR3 is TGTGCCAGCAGCTCCCAGGGGAACACTGAAGCTTTCTTT. Its translation: CASSSQGNTEAFF.

The CDR3 loop is CASSLWQGRNTIYF. For the CDR3, the DNA is TGTGCCAGCAGTTTATGGCAGGGTCGAAACACCATATATTTT. The chain is built from TRBV28 and TRBJ1-3, with D possibly matching TRBD1 (5 bases). Germline loops: CDR1 MDHEN, CDR2 SYDVKM. This CDR3 spans 14 amino acids. V lost 0 bases to trimming and J lost 5 bases, with 8 bases between them.

This clonotype was counted at least ten times. The V call is TRBV5-6, the J call TRBJ2-1; D not certain. The CDR3 extends over 14 amino acids. The V end lost 0 bases, the J end lost 4 bases, and 8 bases lay between the germline ends. Germline-derived CDR1 and CDR2 are SGHDT and YYEEEE. Here the CDR3 reads CASSLVASYNEQFF. The CDR3 bases are TGTGCCAGCAGCTTGGTCGCCTCGTACAATGAGCAGTTCTTC.

This clonotype was observed at least ten times. The chain couples TRBV12-3 or TRBV12-4 to TRBJ1-5; D is unclear. V was shortened by 5 bases and J by 6 bases, with 11 bases between the two germline ends. The CDR3 sequence is 13 residues long. This chain's CDR3 is CASSEQITQPQHF. CDR3 sequence (DNA): TGTGCCAGCAGTGAACAGATAACTCAGCCCCAGCATTTT.